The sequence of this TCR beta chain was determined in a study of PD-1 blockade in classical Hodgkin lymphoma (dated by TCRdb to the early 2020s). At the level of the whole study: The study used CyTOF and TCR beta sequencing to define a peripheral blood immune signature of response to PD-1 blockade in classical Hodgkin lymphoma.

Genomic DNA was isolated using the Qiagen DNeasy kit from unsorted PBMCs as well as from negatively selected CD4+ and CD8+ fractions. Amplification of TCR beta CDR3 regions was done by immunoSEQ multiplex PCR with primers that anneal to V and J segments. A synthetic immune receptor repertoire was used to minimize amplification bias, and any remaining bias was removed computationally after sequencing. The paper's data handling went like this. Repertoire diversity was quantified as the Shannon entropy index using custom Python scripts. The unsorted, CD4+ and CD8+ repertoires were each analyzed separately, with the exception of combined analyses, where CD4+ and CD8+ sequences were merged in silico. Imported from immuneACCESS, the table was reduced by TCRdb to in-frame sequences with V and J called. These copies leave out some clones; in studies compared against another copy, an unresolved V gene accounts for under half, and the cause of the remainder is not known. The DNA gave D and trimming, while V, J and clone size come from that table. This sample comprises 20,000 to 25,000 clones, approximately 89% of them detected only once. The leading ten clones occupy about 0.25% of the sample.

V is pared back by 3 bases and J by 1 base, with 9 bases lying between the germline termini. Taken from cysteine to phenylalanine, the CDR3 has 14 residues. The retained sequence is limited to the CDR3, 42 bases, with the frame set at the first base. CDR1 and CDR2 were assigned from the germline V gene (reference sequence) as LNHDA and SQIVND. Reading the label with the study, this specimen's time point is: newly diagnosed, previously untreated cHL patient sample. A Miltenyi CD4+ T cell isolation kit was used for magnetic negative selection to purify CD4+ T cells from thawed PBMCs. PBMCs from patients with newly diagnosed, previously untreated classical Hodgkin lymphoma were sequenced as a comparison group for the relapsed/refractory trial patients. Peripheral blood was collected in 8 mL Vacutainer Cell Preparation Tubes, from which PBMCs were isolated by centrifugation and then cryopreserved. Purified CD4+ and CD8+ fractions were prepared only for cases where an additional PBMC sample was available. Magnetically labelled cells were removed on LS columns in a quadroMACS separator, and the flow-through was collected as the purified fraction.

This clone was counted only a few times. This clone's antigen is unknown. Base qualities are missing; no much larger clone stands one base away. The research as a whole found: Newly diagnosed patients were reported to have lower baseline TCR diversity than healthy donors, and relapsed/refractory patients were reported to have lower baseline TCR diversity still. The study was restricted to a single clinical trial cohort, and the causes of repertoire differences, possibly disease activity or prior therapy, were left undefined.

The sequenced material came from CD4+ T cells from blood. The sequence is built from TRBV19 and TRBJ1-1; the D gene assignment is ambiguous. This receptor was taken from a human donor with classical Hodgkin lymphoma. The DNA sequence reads TGTGCCAGTAGTATTGGCGGTAGGAACACTGAAGCTTTCTTT. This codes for CASSIGGRNTEAFF.